A single sample is the source of the 28 T cell receptor beta chains below, sequenced in a study of early T cells in non-severe SARS-CoV-2 infection. TCRdb reanalysed the 5' RACE reads using MiXCR and keeps one entry per CDR3 protein. Of tens of thousands of distinct CDR3 sequences in the sample, roughly 7.3% were seen once. The sequenced sample was whole blood. These receptors were taken from an adult who was a healthcare worker with PCR-confirmed SARS-CoV-2 infection or an uninfected control (not recorded which).

At least ten counts were recorded for this clonotype. V usage is TRBV2 and J usage is TRBJ1-1; D remains unclear. Trimming cost V 7 bases and J 6 bases, with 15 bases left between them. The CDR3 has 13 residues. Germline V CDR1 and CDR2: SNHLY, FYNNEI. CDR3 region: CASTLSPYSEAFF. CDR3 DNA: TGTGCCAGCACTCTATCCCCATATTCTGAAGCTTTCTTT.

The V and J genes are TRBV7-2 and TRBJ2-3; 9 bases map to TRBD1. J lost 14 bases, V lost 4 bases, and 10 bases had no gene match. Germline V lookup: CDR1 SGHTA, CDR2 FQGNSA. The CDR3 is made up of 13 amino acids. The CDR3 DNA sequence: TGTGCCAGCAGCTCAGGCCGGGACAGGGTCTTGTATTTT. Amino acid sequence: CASSSGRDRVLYF.

This clonotype was counted only a few times. The gene calls are TRBV28 and TRBJ2-1, with D possibly being TRBD2 (6 bases). V was pared by 6 bases and J by 8 bases, with 17 bases between. Germline CDR1 MDHEN, CDR2 SYDVKM. The CDR3 spans 14 residues. The CDR3 sequence: CASSLRRPSDEQFF. The CDR3 coding sequence is TGTGCCAGCAGCCTACGACGCCCTAGCGATGAGCAGTTCTTC.

This clonotype has a handful of counts. V and J are TRBV7-9 and TRBJ1-4, with D unresolved. V was clipped by 5 bases and J by 7 bases, with 14 bases between them. This CDR3 has 14 amino acids. Germline lookup yields CDR1 SEHNR and CDR2 FQNEAQ (reference sequence). The CDR3 reads CASSKPLIGEKLFF. The CDR3 region has the DNA TGTGCCAGCAGCAAGCCCTTGATTGGTGAAAAACTGTTTTTT.

The chain employs TRBV7-2 and TRBJ2-3; 9 bases are a match to TRBD2. Germline trimming cut 5 bases from V and 6 bases from J; bases unmatched to any gene: 15. Germline CDR1 and CDR2: SGHTA and FQGNSA. The CDR3 length is 17 residues. CDR3 in amino acids: CASSPRLSGGLGDTQYF. DNA of the CDR3: TGTGCCAGCAGCCCGAGGCTTAGCGGGGGCCTAGGGGATACGCAGTATTTT. Combining the CDR3 with reference TRBV7-2 and TRBJ2-3 gives the whole variable domain GAGVSQSPSNKVTEKGKDVELRCDPISGHTALYWYRQSLGQGLEFLIYFQGNSAPDKSGLPSDRFSAERTGGSVSTLTIQRTQQEDSAVYLCASSPRLSGGLGDTQYFGPGTRLTVL.

The rearrangement uses TRBV7-2 and TRBJ1-1; D not certain. Looked up from germline, CDR1 is SGHTA and CDR2 is FQGNSA. The CDR3 is 14 residues long. V was cut by 3 bases and J by 2 bases, with 10 bases left in between. The CDR3 DNA reads TGTGCCAGCAGCTTGTACGGCGGTAACACTGAAGCTTTCTTT. Its translation: CASSLYGGNTEAFF.

This clonotype was detected ten times or more. J is TRBJ1-6 and V is TRBV5-4, with D possibly being TRBD1 (6 bases). V was shortened by 4 bases and J by 9 bases, with 20 bases between the two germline ends. The CDR3 consists of 16 residues. Germline V gene sequence: CDR1 SGHNT, CDR2 YYREEE (reference sequence). The CDR3 is CASSRAGHWPGSPLHF. The CDR3 bases are TGTGCCAGCAGCAGAGCGGGACATTGGCCTGGTTCACCCCTCCACTTT. Looking up the rest from reference TRBV5-4 and TRBJ1-6 gives the full variable domain: ETGVTQSPTHLIKTRGQQVTLRCSSQSGHNTVSWYQQALGQGPQFIFQYYREEENGRGNFPPRFSGLQFPNYSSELNVNALELDDSALYLCASSRAGHWPGSPLHFGNGTRLTVT.

This rearrangement joins TRBV29-1 to TRBJ2-7, with no clear D. With 7 bases removed from V and 4 bases from J, the gap between germline ends came to 11 bases. Germline V gives CDR1 SQVTM, CDR2 ANQGSEA. The CDR3 loop spans 11 amino acids. The CDR3 DNA reads as TGCAGCGCGGGCAGTCCGTACGAGCAGTACTTC. It specifies CSAGSPYEQYF.

Turning to this clonotype: The conserved phenylalanine or tryptophan normally closing the CDR3 is absent here, so this likely arose from a read error. The genes are TRBV19 and TRBJ1-4; possible D gene TRBD1, 5 bases. The germline gives CDR1 LNHDA, CDR2 SQIVND (reference sequence). This CDR3 contains 14 residues. With 3 bases removed from V and 4 bases from J, the gap between germline ends came to 9 bases. The CDR3 DNA reads as TGTGCCAGTAGTATCGGGGGACTTAATGAAAAACTGTTTTCT. As protein: CASSIGGLNEKLFS.

In this sample, this clonotype turned up a few times. The rearrangement joins TRBV4-1 to TRBJ2-1; no clear D. V lost 7 bases to trimming and J lost 0 bases, with 7 bases between them. The CDR3 contains 13 residues. Looked up from germline, CDR1 is MGHRA and CDR2 is YSYEKL. The CDR3 loop reads CASTKDSYNEQFF. The CDR3 DNA reads as TGCGCCAGCACAAAAGACTCCTACAATGAGCAGTTCTTC.

The V and J genes are TRBV13 and TRBJ1-4; no clear D. Germline lookup yields CDR1 PRHDT and CDR2 FYEKMQ (reference sequence). There are 15 residues in the CDR3. The germline V and J ends were trimmed by 2 bases and 4 bases, with 11 bases remaining between them. This chain's CDR3 is CASSLSTAYNEKLFF. In DNA form, the CDR3 reads TGTGCCAGCAGCTTATCCACAGCCTATAATGAAAAACTGTTTTTT. Complete variable domain (other parts from reference TRBV13 and TRBJ1-4): AAGVIQSPRHLIKEKRETATLKCYPIPRHDTVYWYQQGPGQDPQFLISFYEKMQSDKGSIPDRFSAQQFSDYHSELNMSSLELGDSALYFCASSLSTAYNEKLFFGSGTQLSVL.

This rearrangement joins TRBV27 to TRBJ2-2; D is possibly TRBD1 or TRBD2 (5 bases each). CDR3 length equals 16 residues. V was clipped by 2 bases and J by 4 bases, with 14 bases between them. Germline CDR1 reads MNHEY; CDR2 reads SMNVEV (reference sequence). CDR3 residues: CASSLLYGGVTGELFF. The CDR3 DNA reads TGTGCCAGCAGTTTACTTTATGGGGGTGTCACCGGGGAGCTGTTTTTT.

Ten or more counts support this clonotype. V and J are TRBV2 and TRBJ1-5; D remains unclear. Deletions cut 2 bases from V and 4 bases from J, with 9 bases between. In germline, CDR1 is SNHLY, CDR2 FYNNEI. This CDR3 has 14 residues. As DNA, the CDR3 is TGTGCCAGCAGTGAAAGGGCAAGTAATCAGCCCCAGCATTTT. Translating gives CASSERASNQPQHF.

There are a few counts of this clonotype. The rearrangement uses TRBV4-1 and TRBJ1-4; the D is unclear. V was cut by 0 bases and J by 8 bases, with 4 bases left in between. The CDR3 consists of 12 residues. Germline loops: CDR1 MGHRA, CDR2 YSYEKL. CDR3: CASSQDQEKLFF. CDR3 DNA sequence: TGCGCCAGCAGCCAAGATCAGGAAAAACTGTTTTTT.

In its sample, this clonotype was seen a few times. V gene TRBV3-1 combines with J gene TRBJ1-5; D is unclear. Germline V gene lookup returns CDR1 LGHDT and CDR2 YNNKEL (reference sequence). CDR3 length equals 13 residues. With 4 bases removed from V and 3 bases from J, the gap between germline ends came to 7 bases. CDR3 residues: CASSPTVNQPQHF. Here the CDR3 DNA reads TGTGCCAGCAGCCCCACGGTCAATCAGCCCCAGCATTTT.

At least ten counts were recorded for this clonotype. This chain connects TRBV12-2 to TRBJ1-1. TRBV12-2 is marked as a pseudogene. The CDR3 has 16 amino acids. The CDR3 nucleotides are TGTGCAAGTCGCTTAGCTGGGATCTCAAACGGACCTGAAGCTTTCTTT. Protein product: CASRLAGISNGPEAFF.

Many counts were recorded for this clonotype. The rearrangement uses TRBV6-4 and TRBJ2-3, with 12 bases lining up with TRBD2. In germline, CDR1 is MRHNA, CDR2 SNTAGT. The CDR3 totals 19 residues. Trimming cost V 2 bases and J 1 base; bases outside gene matches: 10. CDR3 in amino acids: CASSDTPSGGAGGTDTQYF. The CDR3, as DNA: TGTGCCAGCAGTGACACTCCTAGCGGGGGGGCCGGGGGCACAGATACGCAGTATTTT.

This clonotype was picked up a small number of times. The chain carries TRBV12-2 and TRBJ2-2; the DNA was not compared with TRBD1, the D call given in the table. TRBV12-2 is described as a pseudogene. CDR3 length: 19 residues. The CDR3 DNA reads as TGTGCAAGTCGCTTAGCGCCAACAGGGGGCGAAGGAGCCACCGGGGAGCTGTTTTTT. It specifies CASRLAPTGGEGATGELFF.

There are a few counts of this clonotype. The chain uses TRBV7-9 and TRBJ1-1; D gene uncertain. The CDR3 spans 15 residues. V gave up 2 bases and J gave up 1 base, with 11 bases separating them. The germline gives CDR1 SEHNR, CDR2 FQNEAQ (reference sequence). In DNA form, the CDR3 reads TGTGCCAGCAGCTTAATGAGTGGCGAGAACACTGAAGCTTTCTTT. Residues: CASSLMSGENTEAFF.

The gene calls are TRBV11-3 and TRBJ2-2; no clear D. V gave up 6 bases and J gave up 1 base, with 9 bases separating them. Germline V gene lookup returns CDR1 SGHNT and CDR2 YENEEA. The CDR3 has 14 residues. The CDR3 region is CASSFTVNTGELFF. The DNA for the CDR3 is TGTGCCAGCAGTTTTACAGTGAACACCGGGGAGCTGTTTTTT. Based on the CDR3 plus reference TRBV11-3 and TRBJ2-2, the full variable domain is EAGVVQSPRYKIIEKKQPVAFWCNPISGHNTLYWYLQNLGQGPELLIRYENEEAVDDSQLPKDRFSAERLKGVDSTLKIQPAELGDSAVYLCASSFTVNTGELFFGEGSRLTVL.

This clonotype was observed a handful of times. DNA for the CDR3: TGTGCCAGCAGCTTACCCCGCGGGCGCCGGACTAATGAAAAACTGTTTTTT. Its translation: CASSLPRGRRTNEKLFF. The V and J genes are TRBV7-6 and TRBJ1-4; D gene ambiguous. Trimming took off 2 bases at V and 2 bases at J, with 15 bases between the two ends. CDR3 length: 17 residues. Germline V gene lookup returns CDR1 SGHVS and CDR2 FNYEAQ.

This clonotype was recorded many times. The chain recombines TRBV24-1 with TRBJ2-1; TRBD2 matches 12 bases. Trimming cost V 4 bases and J 4 bases; bases outside gene matches: 4. Germline CDR1 and CDR2: KGHDR and SFDVKD. This CDR3 is 16 amino acids long. CDR3 sequence (DNA): TGTGCCACCAGTGACAGGACTAGCGGGGTTTACAATGAGCAGTTCTTC. Protein: CATSDRTSGVYNEQFF.

This clonotype was found a few times. DNA for the CDR3: TGTGCCAGCAGTCCGGGGGGGAGCACAGATACGCAGTATTTT. Its protein product is CASSPGGSTDTQYF. The rearrangement uses TRBV28 and TRBJ2-3; 8 nucleotides align to TRBD2. V dropped 5 bases and J dropped 0; count of bases not matched to a gene: 1. The CDR3 length is 14 residues. From germline, CDR1 is MDHEN and CDR2 SYDVKM.

The rearrangement links TRBV6-5 to TRBJ1-4; TRBD1 matches 10 bases. V lost 0 bases, J lost 7 bases, and 5 bases stayed unmatched. The CDR3 runs 16 residues. Germline CDR1 is MNHEY and CDR2 is SVGAGI. In DNA form, the CDR3 reads TGTGCCAGCAGTTACTCGATAGGGACAGGGGTTGAAAAACTGTTTTTT. This encodes CASSYSIGTGVEKLFF.

DNA of the CDR3: TGTGCCAGCAGCGTGGGACTAGCACAGGAGACCCAGTACTTC. It translates to CASSVGLAQETQYF. V and J are TRBV7-3 and TRBJ2-5, with 9 bases that match TRBD2. The junction had 6 bases not matched to a gene; V was cut back by 5 bases and J by 5 bases. Germline lookup yields CDR1 SGHTA and CDR2 FQGTGA. The CDR3 runs 14 residues.

The table lists this clonotype with many counts. The rearrangement links TRBV12-3 or TRBV12-4 to TRBJ1-2; D is unresolved. Trimming removed 7 bases from V and 6 bases from J, with 15 bases in between. There are 13 residues in the CDR3. CDR3 sequence: CASTRTLFDGYTF. CDR3 coding DNA: TGTGCCAGCACCCGGACCCTGTTCGATGGCTACACCTTC.

This sequence joins TRBV30 and TRBJ1-1; D is ambiguous. Germline V gene sequence: CDR1 GTSNPN, CDR2 SVGIG (reference sequence). The CDR3 runs 11 residues. V lost 1 base, J lost 12 bases, and 12 bases lay in between. The chain's CDR3 is CAWSETIGTFF. The CDR3 region has the DNA TGTGCCTGGAGTGAAACAATAGGAACTTTCTTT.

This clonotype was seen at least ten times. This rearrangement joins TRBV7-9 to TRBJ2-7, with 8 bases fitting TRBD1. The CDR3 is 14 amino acids. CDR1 SEHNR and CDR2 FQNEAQ come from the germline V gene (reference sequence). With 1 base clipped from V and 6 bases from J, the junction kept 5 bases outside the gene matches. CDR3 residues: CASSLGQGRSEQYF. The CDR3 bases are TGTGCCAGCAGCTTAGGACAGGGGAGAAGCGAGCAGTACTTC.